Below, one TCR beta chain is given with its context. What it binds is not known. The CDR3 spans 16 residues. This entry is derived from a study of T cells after yellow fever vaccination. Study-level findings and limits: Weaker overall, the secondary response nonetheless peaked faster (day 5 versus 15).

Template switching with 5'RACE generated the TCR cDNA and added a universal primer site and UMIs. One entry per CDR3 protein results from TCRdb running MiXCR on the 5' RACE reads. The repertoire holds some 320,000 distinct CDR3 sequences, roughly 10% seen once, with about 3.5% in the top ten. This sample comprised CD4+ T cells sorted from PBMCs, obtained 45 days after the yellow fever booster vaccination. This TCR derives from a man between 18 and 29 years old who received the YFV17D yellow fever vaccine. The chain carries TRBV12-2 and TRBJ2-3; the table names TRBD2, a call not compared with the DNA. TRBV12-2 is labeled a pseudogene. The CDR3 loop reads CASRPRRGGDSDTQYF. CDR3 coding DNA: TGTGCAAGTCGACCCCGGCGGGGGGGCGATTCAGATACGCAGTATTTT.